The clone carrying this T cell receptor (beta chain) has just a few counts. Its antigen is currently unknown. This sample is drawn from a study of T cells in localized non-small cell lung cancer. Study outcomes and limitations: Adjacent uninvolved lung had the highest clonality, suggesting focused antigen responses.

Deletions cut 5 bases from V and 8 bases from J, with 10 bases between. CDR1 is SGHVS, CDR2 FNYEAQ, per germline. CDR3 size: 13 residues. Assay used: immunoSEQ multiplex PCR; TCRdb lists only in-frame clones, some missing. Of about 77,000 clones in the sample, 88% were seen once. Specimen: peripheral blood, collected before any cancer treatment. This TCR was recovered from a woman aged 35 to 70 with stage I squamous cell lung carcinoma. The chain recombines TRBV7-6 with TRBJ1-6; tentatively, D is TRBD1 (5 bases). The DNA of the CDR3 is TGTGCCAGCAGCCGACGGGGGGATTCACCCCTCCACTTT. Encoded protein: CASSRRGDSPLHF.